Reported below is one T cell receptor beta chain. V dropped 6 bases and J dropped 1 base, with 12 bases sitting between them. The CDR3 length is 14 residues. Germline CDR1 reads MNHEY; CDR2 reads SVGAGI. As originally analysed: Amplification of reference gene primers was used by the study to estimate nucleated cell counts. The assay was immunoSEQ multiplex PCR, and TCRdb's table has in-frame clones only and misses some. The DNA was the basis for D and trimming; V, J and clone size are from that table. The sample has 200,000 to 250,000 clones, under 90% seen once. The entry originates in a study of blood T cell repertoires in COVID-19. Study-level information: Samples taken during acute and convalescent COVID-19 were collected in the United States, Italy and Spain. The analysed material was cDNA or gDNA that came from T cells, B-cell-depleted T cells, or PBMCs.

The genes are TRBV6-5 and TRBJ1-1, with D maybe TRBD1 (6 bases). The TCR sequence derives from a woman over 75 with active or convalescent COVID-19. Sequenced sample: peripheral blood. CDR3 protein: CASRIDRRNTEAFF. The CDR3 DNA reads TGTGCCAGCAGAATCGACAGGAGGAACACTGAAGCTTTCTTT.